These T cell receptor beta chains were read from a single sample in a study of patients and donors after allogeneic stem cell transplantation. TCRdb passed the RT-PCR reads through MiXCR, listing each CDR3 protein once. The sample has about 960,000 distinct CDR3 sequences; 15% to 20% are singletons. Sequencing was done on a sample of blood, either unsorted or a sorted T cell fraction (not recorded which). The receptors were sampled from a human donor who was either an allogeneic HSCT recipient or a stem cell or donor lymphocyte infusion donor (not recorded which). It is not recorded whose cells these are; they may come from a transplant donor. The CDR3 runs from the conserved cysteine through the conserved F or W. Each record gives: J gene, V gene, D gene, clone size, CDR3 DNA, CDR3 protein. A D gene is named only where the DNA matches it firmly. For some rows the clone size is stated as once, few or many, or as a class when expanded; others skip it.

TRBJ2-5 | TRBV20-1 | TRBD1 | few | TGCAGTGCTAGAGGACAGGGGGCCGCTAGCGGACAAGAGACCCAGTACTTC | CSARGQGAASGQETQYF
TRBJ2-2 | TRBV12-3/TRBV12-4 | - | many | TGTGCCAGCAGGAATCGACAGGCCAACACCGGGGAGCTGTTTTTT | CASRNRQANTGELFF
TRBJ1-4 | TRBV20-1 | - | - | TGCAGTGCCGCACAGAACATCCCCGGCCGGGAAAAACTGTTTTTT | CSAAQNIPGREKLFF
TRBJ2-1 | TRBV12-3/TRBV12-4 | TRBD1 | - | TGTGCCAGCAGGTTACTTGGGACAGGGGCAAATGAGCAGTTCTTC | CASRLLGTGANEQFF
TRBJ1-2 | TRBV6-2/TRBV6-3 | - | - | TGTGCCAGCAGGCGCCAGGGAGGACGTGGCTACACCTTC | CASRRQGGRGYTF
TRBJ2-3 | TRBV30 | - | - | TGTGCCTGCGTAAGACAGAACACAGATACGCAGTATTTT | CACVRQNTDTQYF
TRBJ2-3 | TRBV6-1 | - | few | TGTGCCAGCATGGTAGGGGCGAAGACCACAGATACGCAGTATTTT | CASMVGAKTTDTQYF
TRBJ1-1 | TRBV29-1 | - | once | TGCAGCGTTTCCGGGGCGATTGAAGCTTTCTTT | CSVSGAIEAFF
TRBJ2-1 | TRBV12-3/TRBV12-4 | - | many | TGTGCCAGCAGTCCCGGGGCAGCCACGTACAATGAGCAGTTCTTC | CASSPGAATYNEQFF
TRBJ2-5 | TRBV20-1 | - | once | TGCAGTGCTCAAGGACCTTTCCCCCAAGAGACCCAGTACTTC | CSAQGPFPQETQYF
TRBJ2-3 | TRBV12-3/TRBV12-4 | TRBD1 | few | TGTGCCAGCAGGGTACAGGGGGCGTATGGAGATACGCAGTATTTT | CASRVQGAYGDTQYF
TRBJ2-1 | TRBV12-3/TRBV12-4 | - | - | TGTGCCAGCAGCCCCCCATGGGATGCTGAGCAGTTCTTC | CASSPPWDAEQFF
TRBJ2-7 | TRBV24-1 | TRBD1 | - | TGTGCCACCAGTGCCCTACGGGACAGCTCCTACGAGCAGTACTTC | CATSALRDSSYEQYF
TRBJ2-3 | TRBV12-3/TRBV12-4 | - | - | TGTGCCAGCAGTTTACTCAGCACAGATACGCATTATTTT | CASSLLSTDTHYF
TRBJ1-1 | TRBV7-6 | - | - | TGTGCCAGCAGCTTGGGTGAGTTCATGAACACTGAAGCTTTCTTT | CASSLGEFMNTEAFF
TRBJ2-1 | TRBV6-2/TRBV6-3 | TRBD2 | few | TGTGCCAGCAGTTACAGGTTAGCGGGATTTAGTGAGCAGTTCTTC | CASSYRLAGFSEQFF
TRBJ2-5 | TRBV24-1 | - | few | TGTGCCACTGGCTCGGGGCGGAAGGGGCAAGAGACCCAGTACTTC | CATGSGRKGQETQYF
TRBJ2-1 | TRBV6-5 | - | - | TGTGCCAGCAGTTCCTTACGGGGGCTAGACTATGAGCAGTTCTTC | CASSSLRGLDYEQFF
TRBJ1-6 | TRBV7-8 | - | few | TGTGCCAGCAGCTTAAGGGATCGAACGGGCCTCAATAAAAATAATTCACCCCTCCACTTT | CASSLRDRTGLNKNNSPLHF
TRBJ2-7 | TRBV20-1 | TRBD1 | - | TGCAGTGCTAGAGCGGTCCCCGCACAGGGGGCAAGGGGGGAGCAGTACTTC | CSARAVPAQGARGEQYF
TRBJ2-3 | TRBV5-1 | - | many | TGCGCCAGCAGCTTGGCTCTTCAGACCTACACAGATACGCAGTATTTT | CASSLALQTYTDTQYF
TRBJ2-7 | TRBV28 | TRBD1 | few | TGTGCCAGCAGTCCCTCTGGGGGACAGGGTGCCTACGAGCAGTACTTC | CASSPSGGQGAYEQYF
TRBJ1-3 | TRBV20-1 | - | - | TGCAGTGCTAGTATCTCGGACTCGATCTCTGGAAACACCATATATTTT | CSASISDSISGNTIYF
TRBJ2-3 | TRBV5-4 | TRBD2 | - | TGTGCCAGCAGCCGAAATCGAGCGGGGGGGCACACAGATACGCAGTATTTT | CASSRNRAGGHTDTQYF
TRBJ2-2 | TRBV5-1 | - | few | TGCGCCAGCAGCTTGGATCCTACGAACACCGGGGAGCTGTTTTTT | CASSLDPTNTGELFF
TRBJ2-3 | TRBV19 | - | few | TGTGCCAGCCGGGGCGGGACGACTAGCACAGATACGCAGTATTTT | CASRGGTTSTDTQYF
TRBJ2-7 | TRBV7-6 | - | few | TGTGCCAGCAGCTCCCCGACCGAGACCTACGAGCAGTACTTC | CASSSPTETYEQYF
TRBJ2-5 | TRBV15 | - | - | TGTGCCACCAGCAGAGCCCAGGAAGAGACCCAGTACTTC | CATSRAQEETQYF
TRBJ2-7 | TRBV12-3/TRBV12-4 | TRBD1 | few | TGTGCCAGCAGGCAACCGGGACAGGGGTTGCACGAGCAGTACTTC | CASRQPGQGLHEQYF
TRBJ1-4 | TRBV7-2 | - | - | TGTGCCAGCAGCTTAACTGGGAGGTCTAATGAAAAACTGTTTTTT | CASSLTGRSNEKLFF
TRBJ2-7 | TRBV12-3/TRBV12-4 | - | few | TGTGCCAGCAGTTTCGGATTTAACGGACTATCTGACGAGCAGTACTTC | CASSFGFNGLSDEQYF
TRBJ2-5 | TRBV29-1 | - | few | TGCAGCGTTGACGGCAGCCAAGAGACCCAGTACTTC | CSVDGSQETQYF
TRBJ2-2 | TRBV12-3/TRBV12-4 | TRBD1 | few | TGTGCCAGCACTCCGGACAGGTTCGTCGGGGAGCTGTTTTTT | CASTPDRFVGELFF
TRBJ2-7 | TRBV29-1 | - | few | TGCAGCGTTGAAGACCAGGACACCAGCTCCTACGAGCAGTACTTC | CSVEDQDTSSYEQYF
TRBJ1-1 | TRBV27 | - | - | TGTGCCAGCAGTCCCCTAACCAAGCGGAACACTGAAGCTTTCTTT | CASSPLTKRNTEAFF
TRBJ2-1 | TRBV12-3/TRBV12-4 | - | many | TGTGCCAGCAGTTTAAGGGACTCCATCAAGGAGCAGTTCTTC | CASSLRDSIKEQFF
TRBJ2-4 | TRBV25-1 | - | many | TGTGCCAGCAGTGGGTACCGGGATGAGGGCATTCAGTACTTC | CASSGYRDEGIQYF
TRBJ1-2 | TRBV7-2 | - | few | TGTGCCAGCAGCTTACCCACAGTTCTCTATGGCTACACCTTC | CASSLPTVLYGYTF
TRBJ2-3 | TRBV5-1 | TRBD2 | many | TGCGCCAGCAGCCCACCTGTAGCGGGGCACACAGATACGCAGTATTTT | CASSPPVAGHTDTQYF
TRBJ2-7 | TRBV4-1 | - | - | TGCGCCAGCAGCCAAGGGTTCGAGCAGTACTTC | CASSQGFEQYF
TRBJ2-7 | TRBV7-8 | TRBD1 | - | TGTGCCAGCAGCTTAGATTTATTCCCGAATGTGGGACAGGGTTTATACGAGCAGTACTTC | CASSLDLFPNVGQGLYEQYF
TRBJ2-5 | TRBV21-1 | - | few | TGTGCCAGCAGCAAAAACCCAGCACCCCCAGAGACCCAGTACTTC | CASSKNPAPPETQYF
TRBJ2-1 | TRBV5-1 | TRBD2 | - | TGCGCCAGCAGCTCGTCCGGGACTAGCGGCCAACAGTTCTTC | CASSSSGTSGQQFF
TRBJ2-1 | TRBV5-6 | TRBD1 | few | TGTGCCAGCAGCAACCCGGGACAGCTCTACAATGAGCAGTTCTTC | CASSNPGQLYNEQFF
TRBJ2-5 | TRBV5-1 | TRBD1 | - | TGCGCCAGCAGCTTTCGACAGGGGGGAGAGACCCAGTACTTC | CASSFRQGGETQYF
TRBJ2-1 | TRBV3-1 | - | many | TGCGCCAGCAGCCGAACTGGCAATGAGCAGTTCTTC | CASSRTGNEQFF
TRBJ2-5 | TRBV7-9 | - | - | TGTGCCAGCAGCCCGCTCGTGGGAGGTCCCCAAGAGACCCAGTACTTC | CASSPLVGGPQETQYF
TRBJ1-1 | TRBV6-5 | TRBD1 | - | TGTGCCAGCAGTTACCCGACAGGGGGCGATGAAGCTTTCTTT | CASSYPTGGDEAFF
TRBJ2-4 | TRBV5-1 | - | few | TGCGCCAGCAGCCCGGGACTTCTAGCCAAAAACATTCAGTACTTC | CASSPGLLAKNIQYF